One and the same sample provided the 25 T cell receptor beta chains below, sequenced in a study of early T cells in non-severe SARS-CoV-2 infection. In TCRdb, the 5' RACE reads were re-called with MiXCR into one record per CDR3 protein. The profile shows nearly 70,000 distinct CDR3 sequences, 4.6% of them singletons. Sample: whole blood, taken at baseline. The origin of the receptors is an adult who was a healthcare worker with PCR-confirmed SARS-CoV-2 infection or an uninfected control (not recorded which). The donor label of this sample is uncertain.

This clonotype was recorded many times. The CDR3 protein is CASSLGQGAPKAFF. CDR3 nucleotides: TGTGCCAGCAGTTTAGGACAGGGGGCGCCTAAAGCTTTCTTT. The chain employs TRBV12-3 or TRBV12-4 and TRBJ1-1; 10 bases are shared with TRBD1. Losses at the gene ends were 1 base for V and 9 bases for J; bases not matched to a gene: 5. The CDR3 runs to 14 residues.

This clonotype is deemed medium-sized. The germline gene is not matched at one end of the junction; a read error may be the cause. The V gene is TRBV12-3 or TRBV12-4, the J gene TRBJ1-5, with 7 nucleotides matching TRBD1. CDR3 size: 16 residues. CDR3 nucleotides: TGTGCCAGCAGTTCTACCCGACAGGGTAGCGATCAGCCCCAGCATTTT. It is translated as CASSSTRQGSDQPQHF.

The chain links TRBV28 to TRBJ2-3; the match to TRBD2 covers 15 bases. From germline, CDR1 is MDHEN and CDR2 SYDVKM. This CDR3 region has 16 residues. Trimming removed 8 bases from V and 5 bases from J; junction bases left unmatched: 8. CDR3 amino acids: CASHGTSGGRIDTQYF. CDR3 DNA sequence: TGTGCCAGCCACGGGACTAGCGGGGGGCGTATAGATACGCAGTATTTT. The full variable domain, its missing parts supplied by reference TRBV28 and TRBJ2-3, is DVKVTQSSRYLVKRTGEKVFLECVQDMDHENMFWYRQDPGLGLRLIYFSYDVKMKEKGDIPEGYSVSREKKERFSLILESASTNQTSMYLCASHGTSGGRIDTQYFGPGTRLTVL.

The chain is built from TRBV20-1 and TRBJ2-3; 7 nucleotides match TRBD2. With V trimmed by 3 bases and J by 5 bases, 5 bases remained unmatched. Germline lookup yields CDR1 DFQATT and CDR2 SNEGSKA (reference sequence). This CDR3 spans 13 amino acids. CDR3 loop: CSASGLVQDTQYF. The CDR3 DNA sequence: TGCAGTGCTAGCGGACTAGTTCAAGATACGCAGTATTTT.

The rearrangement links TRBV6-2 or TRBV6-3 to TRBJ2-5; possible D gene TRBD1, 5 bases. This CDR3 has 14 amino acids. Trimming took 0 bases from V and 5 from J, leaving 10 bases between them. Germline lookup yields CDR1 MNHEY and CDR2 SVGEGT. CDR3 sequence (DNA): TGTGCCAGCAGTTACTCGGGCAGGGCCGAGACCCAGTACTTC. This encodes CASSYSGRAETQYF.

This clonotype was detected many times. V is TRBV6-6 and J is TRBJ2-5; no clear D gene. Germline V gives CDR1 MNHNY, CDR2 SVGAGI (reference sequence). This CDR3 is 12 amino acids long. V lost 4 bases and J 5 bases, leaving 8 bases between the germline ends. The CDR3 coding sequence is TGTGCCAGCAGTTCCACGACGGAGACCCAGTACTTC. Translated, it gives CASSSTTETQYF.

In this sample, this clonotype turned up a few times. The J gene is TRBJ2-2, the V gene TRBV6-5; tentative D call: TRBD2 (7 bases). The CDR3 runs to 15 residues. CDR1 and CDR2 from the germline V gene are MNHEY and SVGAGI. V was clipped by 5 bases and J by 7 bases, with 17 bases between them. The CDR3 loop reads CASSTQGGVGGELFF. The CDR3 DNA reads TGTGCCAGCAGTACACAAGGGGGGGTAGGCGGGGAGCTGTTTTTT.

The CDR3 loop is CASSARGVYNEQFF. The CDR3 nucleotides read TGTGCCAGCAGCGCGCGGGGGGTCTACAATGAGCAGTTCTTC. The chain joins TRBV9 to TRBJ2-1, with 8 bases aligning to TRBD2. J was trimmed by 3 bases and V by 3 bases; bases with no gene match: 2. The CDR3 runs 14 residues. Germline CDR1 SGDLS, CDR2 YYNGEE. The variable domain in full, with the rest retrieved from reference TRBV9 and TRBJ2-1, is DSGVTQTPKHLITATGQRVTLRCSPRSGDLSVYWYQQSLDQGLQFLIQYYNGEERAKGNILERFSAQQFPDLHSELNLSSLELGDSALYFCASSARGVYNEQFFGPGTRLTVL.

The chain links TRBV20-1 to TRBJ2-7; 14 bases align to TRBD2. The CDR3 runs 18 residues. V shed 0 bases, J shed 3 bases, and the junction held 10 bases outside the gene matches. Germline CDR1 DFQATT, CDR2 SNEGSKA (reference sequence). The DNA of the CDR3 is TGCAGTGCTAGAGATCCCGGACTAGCGGGGGGTACTGACTACGAGCAGTACTTC. This translates into CSARDPGLAGGTDYEQYF.

This CDR3 reads CASSQTDRGGNEKLFF. The CDR3 DNA reads TGCGCCAGCAGCCAAACGGACAGGGGAGGAAATGAAAAACTGTTTTTT. This rearrangement joins TRBV4-3 to TRBJ1-4; 9 bases match TRBD1. CDR3 size: 16 residues. The germline CDR1 and CDR2 sequences are LGHNA and YSLEER. J gave up 5 bases and V 2 bases, and 6 bases lay outside the gene matches.

This clonotype was counted at least ten times. This rearrangement joins TRBV10-2 to TRBJ1-5, with D unclear. CDR3 length equals 14 residues. Trimming stripped 6 bases from V and 0 bases from J, with 9 bases between. The germline V gene encodes CDR1 WSHSY and CDR2 SAAADI. CDR3 in amino acids: CASRPSISNQPQHF. The CDR3 DNA reads TGCGCCAGCAGACCTTCCATTAGCAATCAGCCCCAGCATTTT.

Many counts were recorded for this clonotype. This chain connects TRBV3-1 to TRBJ1-1; tentatively, D is TRBD1 (6 bases). The CDR3 loop spans 16 amino acids. V was cut by 4 bases and J by 4 bases, with 19 bases left in between. The germline gives CDR1 LGHDT, CDR2 YNNKEL (reference sequence). The CDR3 region is CASSPNHRVRGTEAFF. Here the CDR3 DNA reads TGTGCCAGCAGCCCGAATCACAGGGTTCGGGGCACTGAAGCTTTCTTT. Full variable domain (rest looked up from reference TRBV3-1 and TRBJ1-1): DTAVSQTPKYLVTQMGNDKSIKCEQNLGHDTMYWYKQDSKKFLKIMFSYNNKELIINETVPNRFSPKSPDKAHLNLHINSLELGDSAVYFCASSPNHRVRGTEAFFGQGTRLTVV.

This clonotype was counted at least ten times. The chain is built from TRBV5-4 and TRBJ1-2; TRBD1 is a possible D gene (5 bases). V lost 0 bases and J lost 1, with 7 bases in between. Germline lookup yields CDR1 SGHNT and CDR2 YYREEE (reference sequence). The CDR3 has 14 amino acids. As DNA, the CDR3 is TGTGCCAGCAGCTTGGGACAGAGTAACTATGGCTACACCTTC. The encoded protein is CASSLGQSNYGYTF.

On this clonotype: A read error may explain this, as a much larger clone is one base away. The chain recombines TRBV7-9 with TRBJ2-7; no clear D. Per germline, CDR1 SEHNR and CDR2 FQNEAQ (reference sequence). The CDR3 runs 11 residues. DNA of the CDR3: TGTGTCAGCAGCTTAATGTACGAGCAGTACTTC. Its protein product is CVSSLMYEQYF.

V and J are TRBV29-1 and TRBJ1-1, with unresolved D. This CDR3 spans 11 amino acids. Per germline, CDR1 SQVTM and CDR2 ANQGSEA. V shed 7 bases and J shed 0 bases, with 6 bases lying between them. The CDR3 DNA sequence: TGCAGCGGGATCCTGAACACTGAAGCTTTCTTT. It encodes CSGILNTEAFF.

This clonotype was seen more than once but under ten times. The CDR3 DNA is TGTGCCAGCAGTTTAAATCAACCCACAGATACGCAGTATTTT. It yields the protein CASSLNQPTDTQYF. This rearrangement joins TRBV12-3 or TRBV12-4 to TRBJ2-3; D call uncertain. The CDR3 covers 14 residues. The ends were cut back, 2 bases at V and 2 bases at J, with 8 bases in the middle.

This rearrangement joins TRBV6-2 or TRBV6-3 to TRBJ2-1; 8 bases agree with TRBD2. Per germline, CDR1 MNHEY and CDR2 SVGEGT. V dropped 8 bases and J dropped 4; count of bases not matched to a gene: 10. The CDR3 length is 15 residues. The CDR3 DNA sequence: TGTGCCAGCGTCTCTTTTAGCGGGGCTTACAATGAGCAGTTCTTC. Its translation is CASVSFSGAYNEQFF.

The sample holds many counts of this clonotype. The chain carries TRBV28 and TRBJ1-5; D is possibly TRBD1 (6 bases). Trimming cost V 6 bases and J 1 base, with 13 bases left between them. The CDR3 has 15 amino acids. Germline CDR1 MDHEN, CDR2 SYDVKM. This CDR3 reads CASRHREVSNQPQHF. CDR3 DNA: TGTGCCAGCAGGCACAGGGAAGTAAGCAATCAGCCCCAGCATTTT.

The V and J genes are TRBV12-3 or TRBV12-4 and TRBJ1-1; perhaps TRBD1 as D (5 bases). This CDR3 spans 15 amino acids. Between the trimmed V and J ends, which lost 4 bases and 0 bases, there was a span of 12 bases. CDR3 sequence: CASSYRRLMNTEAFF. The CDR3 nucleotides read TGTGCCAGCAGTTACAGGAGGCTCATGAACACTGAAGCTTTCTTT.

The table lists this clonotype with many counts. The genes are TRBV12-3 or TRBV12-4 and TRBJ1-2, with D possibly matching TRBD1 (5 bases). The CDR3 spans 15 residues. The V gene lost 3 bases and the J gene lost 1 base, with 12 bases spanning the gap. DNA of the CDR3: TGTGCCAGCAGTTTCCGGGGCGTCGGTAACTATGGCTACACCTTC. Encoded protein: CASSFRGVGNYGYTF.

This clonotype was detected only a few times. Here the CDR3 DNA reads TGCGCCAGCAGTGAGACACGAGGAGATTACGAGCAGTACTTC. It is translated as CASSETRGDYEQYF. J is TRBJ2-7 and V is TRBV10-2; no definite D call. Germline CDR1 and CDR2: WSHSY and SAAADI. This CDR3 has 14 residues. V lost 2 bases, J lost 4 bases, and 12 bases lay in between.

This clonotype was seen ten or more times. The chain joins TRBV7-2 to TRBJ2-7; TRBD1 matches 10 bases. The CDR3 runs 15 residues. Germline V gene data show CDR1 as SGHTA and CDR2 as FQGNSA. V lost 4 bases and J lost 4; bases outside the gene matches: 7. The CDR3 loop reads CASSSRQGAQYEQYF. The CDR3 DNA is TGTGCCAGCAGCTCTCGACAGGGGGCGCAATACGAGCAGTACTTC.

This clonotype appeared many times. This chain uses TRBV9 with TRBJ2-2; D could derive from TRBD1 or TRBD2 (5 bases each). The CDR3 length is 15 residues. Between the trimmed V and J ends, which lost 3 bases and 1 base, there was a span of 10 bases. The germline V gene encodes CDR1 SGDLS and CDR2 YYNGEE. The CDR3 is CASSAGTMNTGELFF. The DNA of the CDR3 is TGTGCCAGCAGCGCGGGGACCATGAACACCGGGGAGCTGTTTTTT.

This clonotype appeared many times. The gene calls are TRBV20-1 and TRBJ2-7; 7 positions agree with TRBD1. The V gene's germline CDR1 is DFQATT and CDR2 SNEGSKA (reference sequence). Trimming removed 3 bases from V and 7 bases from J; junction bases left unmatched: 6. There are 12 residues in the CDR3. The CDR3 loop reads CSARETGEEQYF. DNA of the CDR3: TGCAGTGCTAGGGAAACAGGGGAAGAGCAGTACTTC.

This clonotype was counted only a few times. The chain joins TRBV5-1 to TRBJ2-5; D might be TRBD2 (7 bases). V gave up 4 bases and J gave up 6 bases, with 28 bases separating them. The CDR3 has 18 residues. Germline loops: CDR1 SGHRS, CDR2 YFSETQ. In DNA form, the CDR3 reads TGCGCCAGCAGCACGCACCGTGAGGGGGGAGCGGGGCTGAAGACCCAGTACTTC. Its translation: CASSTHREGGAGLKTQYF. The full variable domain, in which reference TRBV5-1 and TRBJ2-5 provide the parts outside the CDR3, is KAGVTQTPRYLIKTRGQQVTLSCSPISGHRSVSWYQQTPGQGLQFLFEYFSETQRNKGNFPGRFSGRQFSNSRSEMNVSTLELGDSALYLCASSTHREGGAGLKTQYFGPGTRLLVL.